A selection of T cell receptor beta chains follows, all from one sample in a study of T-cell memory formation after mild COVID-19. Each CDR3 protein gets one entry after TCRdb re-called the 5' RACE reads with MiXCR. This table holds some 160,000 distinct CDR3 sequences, 10% to 15% found once. Sequencing was done on a sample of PBMCs or a T cell subset sorted from them (not recorded which). The receptors stem from a man younger than 30 who had mild COVID-19 (a few samples of this study predate the infection). Cell type and time point are not known. Both conserved end residues are part of each CDR3. A D gene is named only where the DNA matches it firmly. Clone size is given for some rows only: seen once, a few or many times, or a class if the clone is expanded.

D gene | J gene | V gene | clone size | CDR3 DNA | CDR3 protein
NA | TRBJ2-1 | TRBV12-3/TRBV12-4 | few | TGTGCCAGCTCAGGGAACAATGAGCAGTTCTTC | CASSGNNEQFF
TRBD2 | TRBJ2-5 | TRBV5-1 | NA | TGCGCCAGCAGCCCGGGGACTAGCGTCACTCAAGAGACCCAGTACTTC | CASSPGTSVTQETQYF
TRBD1 | TRBJ1-1 | TRBV2 | few | TGTGCCAGCATGCGGACAGGTTTAGGAGCTTTCTTT | CASMRTGLGAFF
NA | TRBJ2-3 | TRBV19 | NA | TGTGCCTCCCTGTCGGCGGGGCCAGATACGCAGTATTTT | CASLSAGPDTQYF
NA | TRBJ2-3 | TRBV2 | NA | TGTGCCAGCAGTGAAAGGTCTCTAGCAAGCAGTACGCAGTATTTT | CASSERSLASSTQYF
NA | TRBJ2-5 | TRBV5-1 | NA | TGCGCCAGCAGCTTAAAACAGGGGGGGCAAGAGACCCAGTACTTC | CASSLKQGGQETQYF
NA | TRBJ1-5 | TRBV29-1 | few | TGCAGCGTACGGACAGCACTCAATCAGCCCCAGCATTTT | CSVRTALNQPQHF
TRBD1 | TRBJ1-3 | TRBV5-1 | few | TGCGCCAGCAGCGGGGACAGGCAAAACACCATATATTTT | CASSGDRQNTIYF
TRBD2 | TRBJ2-3 | TRBV20-1 | NA | TGCAGTGCCCAGGGGACTAGCGGGGTCCCCATCACAGATACGCAGTATTTT | CSAQGTSGVPITDTQYF
NA | TRBJ2-3 | TRBV9 | NA | TGTGCCAGCAGCGTAGTGGGGAGGACCTACACAGATACGCAGTATTTT | CASSVVGRTYTDTQYF
NA | TRBJ2-4 | TRBV4-3 | NA | TGCGCCAGCAGCCAAGGATATTCTACAGGGTCTGCCAAAAACATTCAGTACTTC | CASSQGYSTGSAKNIQYF
NA | TRBJ2-5 | TRBV7-3 | NA | TGTGCCAGCAGCAGCTCAGGGGACGTACGGGAGACCCAGTACTTC | CASSSSGDVRETQYF
NA | TRBJ2-3 | TRBV6-6 | NA | TGTGCCAGCAGCGGACCGAGACCCGATACGCAGTATTTT | CASSGPRPDTQYF
NA | TRBJ2-6 | TRBV12-3/TRBV12-4 | few | TGTGCCAGCAGTTTCCACCTAGCGAACGCTGGGGCCAACGTCCTGACTTTC | CASSFHLANAGANVLTF